This T cell receptor beta chain stems from a study of cytomegalovirus exposure and HLA in healthy donors. This CDR3 has 14 residues. Germline assignment: CDR1 SQVTM and CDR2 ANQGSEA. J was trimmed by 2 bases and V by 7 bases; bases with no gene match: 8. The primer mix had 60 Vbeta and 13 Jbeta primers. Assay used: immunoSEQ multiplex PCR; TCRdb lists only in-frame clones, some missing. The table has more than 150,000 clones, approximately 82% seen once. Sequenced material: PBMCs. This rearrangement joins TRBV29-1 to TRBJ1-1; 9 positions agree with TRBD1. The receptor was isolated from a woman aged 50 to 60 in good health and CMV-seropositive. The chain's CDR3 is CSGSRTGANTEAFF. The CDR3 DNA reads TGCAGCGGCTCTAGGACAGGGGCTAACACTGAAGCTTTCTTT.